One and the same sample provided the 14 T cell receptor beta chains below, sequenced in a study of lymphopenia after photon versus proton radiotherapy. Assay: immunoSEQ multiplex PCR; the TCRdb copy retains only in-frame clones and omits some. Among approximately 65,000 clones listed, over 80% were seen once. The sequencing used peripheral blood, collected from a patient treated with proton-based radiotherapy. These TCRs come from an elderly man with esophageal cancer.

This clone was observed at least ten times. This rearrangement joins TRBV2 to TRBJ2-1; maybe TRBD2 (7 bases). Germline V gives CDR1 SNHLY, CDR2 FYNNEI. V was shortened by 6 bases and J by 0 bases, with 12 bases between the two germline ends. The CDR3 spans 15 residues. The CDR3 spells CASRAGGPSYNEQFF. Written as DNA, the CDR3 is TGTGCCAGCAGAGCCGGGGGGCCCTCCTACAATGAGCAGTTCTTC.

This rearrangement joins TRBV12-5 to TRBJ1-2; 7 bases fit TRBD1. Per germline, CDR1 LGHNT and CDR2 FRNRAP. This CDR3 comprises 16 residues. J gave up 0 bases and V 4 bases, and 8 bases lay outside the gene matches. The CDR3 reads CASGSPHRGTNYGYTF. CDR3 DNA sequence: TGTGCTAGTGGTTCGCCGCACAGGGGTACTAACTATGGCTACACCTTC.

Comments on this clone: A much more abundant neighbour one base away suggests this may be a read error. The chain links TRBV27 to TRBJ2-2; no clear D gene. The ends were cut back, 5 bases at V and 0 bases at J, with 4 bases in the middle. Germline V gives CDR1 MNHEY, CDR2 SMNVEV (reference sequence). The CDR3 has 13 amino acids. The CDR3 reads CASSPANTGELFF. CDR3 in DNA: TGTGCCAGCAGTCCCGCGAACACCGGGGAGCTGTTTTTT.

This clone was counted between two and nine times. This rearrangement joins TRBV6-5 to TRBJ1-6, with TRBD1 as a possible D gene (5 bases). V was pared by 2 bases and J by 10 bases, with 12 bases between. The CDR3 runs to 14 residues. CDR1 MNHEY and CDR2 SVGAGI come from the germline V gene. CDR3 nucleotide sequence: TGTGCCAGCAGTTACGGGGCCCCGGGATCACCCCTCCACTTT. Amino acid sequence: CASSYGAPGSPLHF.

This sequence joins TRBV18 and TRBJ2-5; TRBD2 might be the D (5 bases). Germline V CDR1 and CDR2: KGHSH, LQKENI. The CDR3 length is 15 residues. Trimming shortened V by 3 bases and J by 5 bases, and 16 bases separated the two germline ends. The CDR3 spells CASSPRDSAGETQYF. The CDR3 DNA is TGTGCCAGCTCACCCCGGGATAGCGCTGGGGAGACCCAGTACTTC. Combining the CDR3 with reference TRBV18 and TRBJ2-5 gives the whole variable domain NAGVMQNPRHLVRRRGQEARLRCSPMKGHSHVYWYRQLPEEGLKFMVYLQKENIIDESGMPKERFSAEFPKEGPSILRIQQVVRGDSAAYFCASSPRDSAGETQYFGPGTRLLVL.

The chain uses TRBV7-9 and TRBJ2-7; 8 bases map to TRBD2. The CDR3 is 13 amino acids. Germline trimming cut 5 bases from V and 4 bases from J; bases unmatched to any gene: 4. Germline CDR1 reads SEHNR; CDR2 reads FQNEAQ (reference sequence). DNA for the CDR3: TGTGCCAGCAGCCCGACTAGCGCGTACGAGCAGTACTTC. The encoded protein is CASSPTSAYEQYF.

The chain is built from TRBV7-2 and TRBJ2-4; D is perhaps TRBD1 (5 bases). Trimming shortened V by 6 bases and J by 6 bases, and 24 bases separated the two germline ends. Germline assignment: CDR1 SGHTA and CDR2 FQGNSA. There are 17 residues in the CDR3. CDR3 bases: TGTGCCAGCAGTTCAAAAGGGGCAGCCGGGCCCATAAACATTCAGTACTTC. Translating it yields CASSSKGAAGPINIQYF.

The V gene is TRBV27, the J gene TRBJ2-5; 8 nucleotides align to TRBD2. V shed 3 bases and J 3 bases; nucleotides not matched to a gene: 3. The CDR3 length is 14 residues. CDR1 and CDR2 from the germline V gene are MNHEY and SMNVEV (reference sequence). This CDR3 is CASSFSGRKETQYF. The CDR3, as DNA: TGTGCCAGCAGTTTCAGCGGGAGAAAAGAGACCCAGTACTTC.

The chain joins TRBV6-1 to TRBJ2-1; the match to TRBD2 covers 10 bases. Germline trimming cut 7 bases from V and 15 bases from J; bases unmatched to any gene: 18. Germline V CDR1 and CDR2: MNHNS, SASEGT. This CDR3 is built from 15 residues. The CDR3 DNA follows: TGTGCCAGCACGGCGCTTCAGACTAGCGGGCCCTTTTGGTTCTTC. This encodes CASTALQTSGPFWFF.

This clone has a handful of counts. This chain joins TRBV6-1 and TRBJ2-1; 7 bases align to TRBD2. J was trimmed by 5 bases and V by 4 bases; bases with no gene match: 8. Germline CDR1 is MNHNS and CDR2 is SASEGT. This CDR3 region has 15 residues. CDR3 region: CASSGVGGTDNEQFF. The CDR3 region has the DNA TGTGCCAGCAGTGGGGTCGGGGGGACGGACAATGAGCAGTTCTTC.

J is TRBJ1-5 and V is TRBV5-6, with a weak D call TRBD1 (5 bases). The CDR3 spans 16 residues. V shed 5 bases and J shed 0 bases, with 15 bases lying between them. CDR1 is SGHDT, CDR2 YYEEEE, per germline. The CDR3 here is CASSPQRGNSNQPQHF. In nucleotides, the CDR3 is TGTGCCAGCAGTCCTCAGCGGGGGAATAGCAATCAGCCCCAGCATTTT.

The CDR3: CASSSERGFQETQYF. Here the CDR3 DNA reads TGTGCCAGCAGTTCGGAAAGGGGCTTCCAAGAGACCCAGTACTTC. The V gene is TRBV6-5, the J gene TRBJ2-5; D is possibly TRBD1 (5 bases). Germline CDR1 and CDR2: MNHEY and SVGAGI. The CDR3 is 15 amino acids. V lost 4 bases and J lost 1, with 13 bases in between.

CDR3 coding DNA: TGTGCCAGCAGCTGGGGGCGTCACACTGAAGCTTTCTTT. Translating it yields CASSWGRHTEAFF. The rearrangement uses TRBV5-6 and TRBJ1-1; weak D call: TRBD1 (6 bases). CDR3 length: 13 residues. Trimming shortened V by 3 bases and J by 3 bases, and 9 bases separated the two germline ends. Looked up from germline, CDR1 is SGHDT and CDR2 is YYEEEE.

The V call is TRBV6-1, the J call TRBJ1-2; 7 positions agree with TRBD1. J gave up 8 bases and V 3 bases, and 9 bases lay outside the gene matches. The CDR3 sequence is 14 residues long. The germline CDR1 and CDR2 sequences are MNHNS and SASEGT. The CDR3 region is CASSERGRTGGYTF. The CDR3 DNA follows: TGTGCCAGCAGTGAGAGGGGACGGACAGGAGGCTACACCTTC.